The rows below give T cell receptor beta chains drawn from one sample of a study of T cells in Graves' hyperthyroidism and ophthalmopathy. TCRdb recomputed calls from the multiplex PCR reads with MiXCR, one row per CDR3 protein. This table has a few hundred thousand distinct CDR3 sequences, around 18% appearing once. The sample was blood. Source of these receptors: a man between 18 and 35 years old with Graves' ophthalmopathy. The CDR3 runs from the conserved cysteine through the conserved F or W. Fields, in order: D gene, J gene, V gene, clone size, CDR3 DNA, CDR3 protein. The D gene is left open where the match is weak. Where a row states a size, it is once, few, many or the class of an expanded clone; other rows omit it.

>.|TRBJ1-1|TRBV6-5|many
TGTGCCAGCAGTTATGCCGGCACTGAAGCTTTCTTT
CASSYAGTEAFF
>TRBD1|TRBJ2-7|TRBV27|many
TGTGCCAGCAGTTTCACCCCCCGGACAGGGGGGGACGAGCAGTACTTC
CASSFTPRTGGDEQYF
>TRBD1|TRBJ2-1|TRBV18|few
TGTGCCAGCTCACCACCGGGGAGACAGGGGCTCTATGAGCAGTTCTTC
CASSPPGRQGLYEQFF
>.|TRBJ2-7|TRBV6-6|many
TGTGCCAGCAGTTACCGTGGGGCCGCGCGAGAGCAGTACTTC
CASSYRGAAREQYF
>.|TRBJ2-5|TRBV20-1|.
TGCAGTGCTATCGGGGACGATAACCAAGAGACCCAGTACTTC
CSAIGDDNQETQYF
>TRBD1|TRBJ1-5|TRBV28|many
TGTGCCAGCAGTTTTTCCGACAGGGAGTATGATCAGCCCCAGCATTTT
CASSFSDREYDQPQHF
>TRBD1|TRBJ2-5|TRBV13|many
TGTGCCAGCAGCTTACGGGACAGTGAAGAGACCCAGTACTTC
CASSLRDSEETQYF
>.|TRBJ2-7|TRBV11-1|many
TGTGCCAGCAGCGGACCCGGGCCAGACCTTTCCTACGAGCAGTACTTC
CASSGPGPDLSYEQYF
>.|TRBJ1-1|TRBV18|many
TGTGCCAGCTCATCATATGTCAGTAACACTGAAGCTTTCTTT
CASSSYVSNTEAFF
>.|TRBJ1-2|TRBV10-3|many
TGTGCCATCAGTGAAGAGGGTTGGACTGGGAATGGCTACACCTTC
CAISEEGWTGNGYTF
>.|TRBJ1-1|TRBV4-1|few
TGCGCCAGCAGCCAAGATAAGGGGCCTGAAGCTTTCTTT
CASSQDKGPEAFF
>.|TRBJ1-2|TRBV24-1|few
TGTGCCACCAGTAGAAACCGTGGTAGCTACACCTTC
CATSRNRGSYTF
>TRBD1|TRBJ2-7|TRBV7-3|many
TGTGCCAGCAGCCCCGGGGGGACAGGGGGCTCCTACGAGCAGTACTTC
CASSPGGTGGSYEQYF
>.|TRBJ2-5|TRBV7-9|few
TGTGCCAGCAGCTTAATGTTCTCTGGGAAGTACTTC
CASSLMFSGKYF
>.|TRBJ2-2|TRBV7-3|.
TGTGCCAGCAGCCCCCGACCTTACACCGGGGAGCTGTTTTTT
CASSPRPYTGELFF
>.|TRBJ1-1|TRBV6-5|.
TGTGCCAGCAGTTACGCGGATTTGAACACTGAAGCTTTCTTT
CASSYADLNTEAFF
>.|TRBJ2-7|TRBV6-5|.
TGTGCCAGCAGTTACTCTCGGAGGAGCTCCTACGAGCAGTACTTC
CASSYSRRSSYEQYF
>.|TRBJ2-5|TRBV28|few
TGTGCCAGCAGCCAATTAATTGATCAGCGGCACCTCCAGTACTTC
CASSQLIDQRHLQYF